What follows are 16 T cell receptor beta chains derived from one specimen sequenced in a study of patients and donors after allogeneic stem cell transplantation. TCRdb re-derived calls from the RT-PCR reads in MiXCR, one entry per CDR3 protein. The sample has some 90,000 distinct CDR3 sequences; roughly 52% are singletons. What was sequenced was blood, either unsorted or a sorted T cell fraction (not recorded which). The source of these receptors is a human donor who was either an allogeneic HSCT recipient or a stem cell or donor lymphocyte infusion donor (not recorded which). It is not recorded whose cells these are; they may come from a transplant donor.

The CDR3 DNA reads as TGCGCCAGCAGCCCGGGACTCCTTTGGGAAAAACTGTTTTTT. This encodes CASSPGLLWEKLFF. This chain links TRBV5-1 with TRBJ1-4; TRBD1 is a possible D gene (5 bases). CDR1 and CDR2 (germline): SGHRS, YFSETQ. The ends were cut back, 4 bases at V and 8 bases at J, with 15 bases in the middle. CDR3 length: 14 residues.

The chain joins TRBV2 to TRBJ2-2; TRBD1 might be the D (6 bases). Germline V gene data show CDR1 as SNHLY and CDR2 as FYNNEI. V lost 3 bases to trimming and J lost 8 bases, with 19 bases between them. CDR3 size: 16 residues. CDR3 DNA: TGTGCCAGCAGTGACCTACAGGGTGGCCTTGGAGGGGAGCTGTTTTTT. Amino acids: CASSDLQGGLGGELFF.

J is TRBJ1-6 and V is TRBV7-9; D gene uncertain. The CDR3 covers 13 residues. Trimming removed 0 bases at V and 8 bases at J, with 5 bases between. CDR1 and CDR2 (germline): SEHNR, FQNEAQ (reference sequence). In DNA, the CDR3 is TGTGCCAGCAGCTTAGCCGTTGATTCACCCCTCCACTTT. Encoded protein: CASSLAVDSPLHF.

In its sample, this clonotype was seen a few times. The rearrangement joins TRBV12-3 or TRBV12-4 to TRBJ1-3; maybe TRBD1 (5 bases). The V and J ends lost 6 bases and 4 bases respectively, with 13 bases between them. The length of the CDR3 is 14 residues. The CDR3 spells CASRHPGPGNTIYF. The CDR3 coding sequence is TGTGCCAGCAGACATCCGGGACCCGGAAACACCATATATTTT.

The J gene is TRBJ1-5, the V gene TRBV6-6; a weak D match, TRBD1 (6 bases). CDR1 and CDR2 from the germline V gene are MNHNY and SVGAGI (reference sequence). CDR3 length: 16 amino acids. Between the trimmed V and J ends, which lost 1 base and 2 bases, there was a span of 12 bases. CDR3 sequence (DNA): TGTGCCAGCAGTTACTTCGGTTCAGGGGGCAATCAGCCCCAGCATTTT. Translating it yields CASSYFGSGGNQPQHF.

This clonotype was found once. The rearrangement links TRBV10-3 to TRBJ2-1, with 13 bases that match TRBD2. The germline V gene has CDR1 ENHRY and CDR2 SYGVKD. The V gene end was trimmed by 6 bases and the J gene end by 7 bases; junction bases not matched to a gene: 6. The CDR3 sequence is 15 residues long. CDR3 region: CAIRAGLAGLNEQFF. The CDR3 coding sequence is TGTGCCATCAGAGCGGGACTAGCGGGATTAAATGAGCAGTTCTTC.

In its sample, this clonotype was seen a few times. The CDR3 DNA sequence: TGTGCCAGCAGTTCAGAGGGACAGGGTCAGCCCCAGCATTTT. Its protein is CASSSEGQGQPQHF. V is TRBV12-3 or TRBV12-4 and J is TRBJ1-5; 9 bases line up with TRBD1. This CDR3 comprises 14 residues. Losses at the gene ends were 4 bases for V and 6 bases for J; bases not matched to a gene: 4.

The rearrangement links TRBV28 to TRBJ1-2; 8 bases map to TRBD1. This CDR3 has 16 amino acids. Germline V gives CDR1 MDHEN, CDR2 SYDVKM. J was trimmed by 1 base and V by 4 bases; bases with no gene match: 8. Written as DNA, the CDR3 is TGTGCCAGCAGTTCACCCGGGACAGGAATTAACTATGGCTACACCTTC. Residues: CASSSPGTGINYGYTF.

The chain is built from TRBV20-1 and TRBJ1-6; D is uncertain. Trimming pared 3 bases from V and 0 bases from J, leaving 6 bases between. CDR3 length: 14 amino acids. CDR1 is DFQATT, CDR2 SNEGSKA, per germline (reference sequence). The CDR3 sequence is CSARESSYNSPLHF. The CDR3 DNA reads TGCAGTGCTAGGGAGAGCTCCTATAATTCACCCCTCCACTTT.

The rearrangement joins TRBV27 to TRBJ1-1; 8 bases fit TRBD1. Germline V lookup: CDR1 MNHEY, CDR2 SMNVEV (reference sequence). The J segment lost 7 bases and the V segment lost 6 bases, leaving 10 bases of the junction unmatched. This CDR3 contains 14 residues. CDR3 sequence: CASRVGQGANEAFF. Written as DNA, the CDR3 is TGTGCCAGCAGAGTCGGGCAGGGGGCCAATGAAGCTTTCTTT.

This clonotype occurred a few times. The chain joins TRBV5-1 to TRBJ1-1; 10 bases agree with TRBD1. The CDR3 is made up of 14 amino acids. Germline lookup yields CDR1 SGHRS and CDR2 YFSETQ. Unmatched junction bases numbered 4, after V lost 3 bases and J lost 5 bases. DNA for the CDR3: TGCGCCAGCAGCTCGGGACAGGGGTGGACTGAAGCTTTCTTT. Translation gives CASSSGQGWTEAFF.

V and J are TRBV6-2 or TRBV6-3 and TRBJ1-1; no firm D call. CDR3 length: 13 residues. The germline CDR1 and CDR2 sequences are MNHEY and SVGEGT. Trimming shortened V by 3 bases and J by 1 base, and 6 bases separated the two germline ends. CDR3 residues: CASSYRWNTEAFF. In nucleotides, the CDR3 is TGTGCCAGCAGTTATCGGTGGAACACTGAAGCTTTCTTT.

The gene calls are TRBV3-1 and TRBJ1-1; D may be TRBD1 (6 bases). The ends were cut back, 0 bases at V and 0 bases at J, with 8 bases in the middle. Germline CDR1 LGHDT, CDR2 YNNKEL (reference sequence). This CDR3 is 15 amino acids long. CDR3 DNA sequence: TGTGCCAGCAGCCAAGATAGACAGGTGAACACTGAAGCTTTCTTT. Protein product: CASSQDRQVNTEAFF. Using reference TRBV3-1 and TRBJ1-1 for the parts outside the CDR3, the full variable domain is DTAVSQTPKYLVTQMGNDKSIKCEQNLGHDTMYWYKQDSKKFLKIMFSYNNKELIINETVPNRFSPKSPDKAHLNLHINSLELGDSAVYFCASSQDRQVNTEAFFGQGTRLTVV.

This clonotype was observed a few times. The V gene is TRBV4-3, the J gene TRBJ1-1, with D possibly matching TRBD1 (6 bases). CDR1 is LGHNA, CDR2 YSLEER, per germline. With 1 base removed from V and 1 base from J, the gap between germline ends came to 10 bases. CDR3 length: 15 residues. The CDR3 here is CASSQVDSENTEAFF. In DNA, the CDR3 is TGCGCCAGCAGCCAAGTGGACAGCGAGAACACTGAAGCTTTCTTT.

The V and J genes are TRBV3-1 and TRBJ2-7; tentative D call: TRBD1 (5 bases). Per germline, CDR1 LGHDT and CDR2 YNNKEL (reference sequence). The CDR3 is made up of 15 amino acids. V was trimmed by 5 bases and J by 0 bases, leaving 14 bases between them. The CDR3 nucleotides read TGTGCCAGCAGCAGGGGCGGAAGGTCCTCCTACGAGCAGTACTTC. Translation: CASSRGGRSSYEQYF.

Note on this clonotype: In this CDR3 the conserved last residue, phenylalanine or tryptophan, is missing, so a read error is likely. The chain combines TRBV29-1 with TRBJ1-5; D is unclear. The CDR3 spans 15 residues. V dropped 7 bases and J dropped 0 bases, with 16 bases sitting between them. Germline CDR1 SQVTM, CDR2 ANQGSEA. The CDR3 spells CSARFSVYSNQPQHL. The CDR3 DNA is TGCAGCGCCCGGTTCTCAGTCTATAGCAATCAGCCCCAGCATTTG.